The sequence of this T cell receptor (beta chain) was determined in a study of blood T cell repertoires in COVID-19. Study details: PBMCs, B-cell-depleted T cells, or T cells provided the cDNA or gDNA that made up the material.

Original data processing: Reference gene primer amplification gave nucleated cell count estimates. Using immunoSEQ multiplex PCR, the repertoire was profiled, and TCRdb retains in-frame clones only, with some absent. V and J calls and clone size are as listed in that table; D and trimming were resolved from the DNA. This sample has approximately 90,000 clones, with roughly 89% found just once. Germline V CDR1 and CDR2: MNHEY, SVGAGI. The CDR3 runs 14 residues. V was cut by 4 bases and J by 5 bases, with 14 bases left in between. J is TRBJ2-5 and V is TRBV6-5; D is perhaps TRBD2 (6 bases). The sequenced material came from peripheral blood. The sequence was obtained from a woman aged 70-85 years with acute or convalescent COVID-19. CDR3 protein: CASSSSPGGETQYF. Written as DNA, the CDR3 is TGTGCCAGCAGTTCCAGCCCCGGAGGGGAGACCCAGTACTTC.